One sample yielded the 8 T cell receptor beta chains listed below, sequenced in a study of chemoradiotherapy in HPV16-positive cancers. Assay used: immunoSEQ multiplex PCR; TCRdb lists only in-frame clones, some missing. The data show about 53,000 clones, more than 90% seen once. The sample consisted of blood, taken from a patient who underwent chemoradiotherapy. All receptors derive from a human donor with HPV-associated anogenital cancer.

The chain couples TRBV4-1 to TRBJ1-1; the D gene is possibly TRBD1 (6 bases). The CDR3 extends over 14 amino acids. Germline values: CDR1 MGHRA, CDR2 YSYEKL. Between the trimmed V and J ends, which lost 4 bases and 7 bases, there was a span of 16 bases. CDR3: CASSPRGLGNEAFF. The CDR3 nucleotides are TGCGCCAGCAGCCCGAGGGGGTTGGGAAATGAAGCTTTCTTT.

This clone was seen just once. This sequence joins TRBV11-2 and TRBJ2-5, with 9 nucleotides matching TRBD2. The CDR3 spans 17 residues. Germline CDR1 SGHAT, CDR2 FQNNGV. V was clipped by 0 bases and J by 4 bases; unmatched bases: 9. The CDR3 spells CASSLDRRGGPGETQYF. The CDR3 DNA is TGTGCCAGCAGCTTAGACAGGCGGGGGGGGCCGGGAGAGACCCAGTACTTC. The full variable domain, with the rest looked up from reference TRBV11-2 and TRBJ2-5, is EAGVAQSPRYKIIEKRQSVAFWCNPISGHATLYWYQQILGQGPKLLIQFQNNGVVDDSQLPKDRFSAERLKGVDSTLKIQPAKLEDSAVYLCASSLDRRGGPGETQYFGPGTRLLVL.

This clone was counted a few times. The rearrangement links TRBV16 to TRBJ1-5; unclear D gene. Trimming pared 3 bases from V and 4 bases from J, leaving 13 bases between. Germline V lookup: CDR1 KGHSY, CDR2 FQNENV. The CDR3 runs 15 residues. The CDR3 DNA reads as TGTGCCAGCAGCCACCCCTCGTGGGTGAATCAGCCCCAGCATTTT. It specifies CASSHPSWVNQPQHF.

This clone was counted a single time. The V call is TRBV19, the J call TRBJ2-7; 8 bases match TRBD1. Germline V CDR1 and CDR2: LNHDA, SQIVND (reference sequence). Unmatched junction bases numbered 8, after V lost 0 bases and J lost 4 bases. The CDR3 is 16 residues long. The CDR3 DNA follows: TGTGCCAGTAGTATAGATCTAACAGGGACAGGTTACGAGCAGTACTTC. Its translation is CASSIDLTGTGYEQYF.

The chain uses TRBV6-7 and TRBJ2-7; D is possibly TRBD2 (6 bases). TRBV6-7 is given ORF status, its function remaining uncertain. The V end was cut by 6 bases, the J end by 3 bases, with 12 bases between. The CDR3 consists of 13 residues. CDR3 protein: CASREGWNYEQYF. The CDR3 bases are TGTGCCAGCAGGGAGGGCTGGAACTACGAGCAGTACTTC.

V gene TRBV29-1 combines with J gene TRBJ2-1, with 11 bases matching TRBD2. The ends lost 5 bases at V and 5 bases at J; junction bases unmatched: 5. CDR1 and CDR2 from the germline V gene are SQVTM and ANQGSEA. This CDR3 spans 14 amino acids. The CDR3: CSVHGTSGNNEQFF. The CDR3, as DNA: TGCAGCGTTCACGGGACTAGCGGAAACAATGAGCAGTTCTTC.

The gene calls are TRBV6-5 and TRBJ1-3, with D hard to call. The CDR3 is 12 amino acids. Trimming took off 7 bases at V and 1 base at J, with 5 bases between the two ends. CDR1 MNHEY and CDR2 SVGAGI come from the germline V gene. CDR3 residues: CASTTSGNTIYF. As DNA, the CDR3 is TGTGCCAGCACCACGTCTGGAAACACCATATATTTT.

The chain couples TRBV18 to TRBJ1-4; 7 bases line up with TRBD1. The ends lost 5 bases at V and 0 bases at J; junction bases unmatched: 3. Per germline, CDR1 KGHSH and CDR2 LQKENI. The CDR3 length is 15 residues. The CDR3 reads CASSSGTATNEKLFF. The DNA of the CDR3 is TGTGCCAGCTCATCTGGGACAGCAACTAATGAAAAACTGTTTTTT.